The 17 T cell receptor beta chains presented below share a single source sample, sequenced in a study of tumor-infiltrating lymphocytes in primary liver carcinoma. Co-extracted RNA and DNA came from around 20-30 mg of unsorted bulk tissue. Researchers generated TCR beta cDNA from about 450 ng of total RNA, relying on a constant-region primer. Three nested multiplex PCR rounds of slightly modified ARM-PCR generated TCR beta libraries. Each of the first two PCR rounds ran roughly 10 cycles with TRBV1-TRBV30 forward and C-beta reverse primers. TCRdb analysed the multiplex PCR reads with MiXCR anew, one entry per CDR3 protein. The profile shows 50,000 or so distinct CDR3 sequences, around 77% of them singletons. Specimen: liver tumor tissue from sampling region 5. Indicated subset: tumor region T5, tumor centre. The receptors shown here come from a man in his forties with primary liver carcinoma and hepatitis B virus infection.

As regards this clonotype: The conserved closing phenylalanine or tryptophan is absent in this CDR3, likely reflecting a read error. V and J are TRBV6-5 and TRBJ1-2; D is uncertain. Trimming shortened V by 9 bases and J by 2 bases, and 13 bases separated the two germline ends. CDR1 is MNHEY, CDR2 SVGAGI, per germline. The CDR3 runs to 13 residues. The CDR3 sequence is CASRVGVNYGYTI. CDR3 sequence (DNA): TGTGCCAGTAGGGTCGGTGTCAACTATGGCTACACCATC.

The genes are TRBV7-9 and TRBJ2-7; D is perhaps TRBD1 (5 bases). V lost 5 bases, J lost 6 bases, and 23 bases lay in between. The CDR3 runs to 16 residues. In germline, CDR1 is SEHNR, CDR2 FQNEAQ (reference sequence). CDR3 nucleotide sequence: TGTGCCAGCAGCCCATCTAGTGGACCTGGGCAGGGCGAGCAGTACTTC. This translates into CASSPSSGPGQGEQYF.

The chain combines TRBV28 with TRBJ2-4, with D unclear. Trimming pared 7 bases from V and 10 bases from J, leaving 11 bases between. The CDR3 is 11 amino acids. In germline, CDR1 is MDHEN, CDR2 SYDVKM. The CDR3 DNA reads as TGTGCCAGCACTTCAGTACTTATTCAGTACTTC. Residues: CASTSVLIQYF.

This chain connects TRBV28 to TRBJ1-4; 7 bases line up with TRBD1. The trim removed 8 bases at V and 8 bases at J, leaving 14 bases unmatched. This CDR3 has 15 residues. Germline values: CDR1 MDHEN, CDR2 SYDVKM. Written as DNA, the CDR3 is TGTGCCAGCGGTCTGGGACAGTGGGCCGCGGAAAAACTGTTTTTT. Amino acids: CASGLGQWAAEKLFF.

Details on this clonotype: Germline is not matched at one junction end, which may reflect a read error. The chain employs TRBV4-3 and TRBJ1-2; D not resolved. The CDR3 runs 14 residues. CDR1 is LGHNA and CDR2 is YSLEER in the germline V gene. CDR3 bases: TGCGCCAGCAGCCATGAAGAGGGAGGCAGAGGCTACATCTTC. It specifies CASSHEEGGRGYIF.

This clonotype came up many times. DNA of the CDR3: TGCGCCAGCAGCTTGGCCCGCGCCCAGCGGGGTCAACAGCCCCAGCATTTT. Translated: CASSLARAQRGQQPQHF. The chain is built from TRBV5-1 and TRBJ1-5; D is uncertain. Germline V gene data show CDR1 as SGHRS and CDR2 as YFSETQ. V was trimmed by 0 bases and J by 7 bases, leaving 20 bases between them. This CDR3 is 17 amino acids long.

Comment on this clonotype: At one end the junction does not follow the germline gene, possibly because of a read error. The chain combines TRBV11-2 with TRBJ1-6; D ambiguous. The germline V gene has CDR1 SGHAT and CDR2 FQNNGV. The CDR3 totals 15 residues. Written as DNA, the CDR3 is TGTGCCAACAGCTGTACCCTGGGAGGAAATTCACCCCTCCACTTT. It specifies CANSCTLGGNSPLHF.

As concerns this clonotype: One end of the junction varies from germline; a read error may be responsible. The chain employs TRBV14 and TRBJ2-1, with D possibly matching TRBD2 (6 bases). The CDR3 contains 14 residues. In germline, CDR1 is SGHDN, CDR2 FVKESK. CDR3 nucleotides: TGTGCCAGCAGCCAAGGTGGCGGGGTTGGTGAGAAGTTCTTC. This sequence encodes CASSQGGGVGEKFF.

Of note for this clonotype: The junction shows a germline mismatch at one end, possibly a read error. The chain is built from TRBV11-3 and TRBJ1-1; D might be TRBD1 (5 bases). CDR3 length: 13 residues. From germline, CDR1 is SGHNT and CDR2 YENEEA. The CDR3, as DNA: TGTGCCAGCAGCACAGGTTTGAACACCGAAGCCTACTTT. Translation gives CASSTGLNTEAYF.

With regard to this clonotype: At one end, the junction sequence differs from germline, possibly due to a read error. This chain uses TRBV4-3 with TRBJ2-7; D possibly uses TRBD1 or TRBD2 (6 bases each). CDR1 is LGHNA, CDR2 YSLEER, per germline. The CDR3 contains 15 residues. In nucleotides, the CDR3 is TGCACCAGCAGCCAAGATAGGGGGGCGGAAGACGAGCAGTGCTTC. Its translation is CTSSQDRGAEDEQCF.

Turning to this clonotype: A read error is possible here, since a much larger clone lies one base away. The chain employs TRBV7-3 and TRBJ2-1; possible D gene TRBD2, 5 bases. V was trimmed by 5 bases and J by 4 bases, leaving 12 bases between them. CDR1 and CDR2 from the germline V gene are SGHTA and FQGTGA. The CDR3 totals 14 residues. CDR3 loop: CASSRLTGYNEQFF. In DNA, the CDR3 is TGTGCCAGCAGCCGACTAACGGGTTACAATGAGCAGTTCTTC.

Notes on this clonotype: The conserved phenylalanine or tryptophan is not found at the CDR3 terminus, so this likely reflects a read error. Because the CDR3's place on the DNA is in doubt, the DNA is left out and the CDR3 is given as listed by TCRdb. This chain joins TRBV6-2 or TRBV6-3 and TRBJ2-7; the table's D call of TRBD1 was not tested on the DNA. From germline, CDR1 is MNHEY and CDR2 SVGEGT. Ends included, the CDR3 has 14 residues. The CDR3 is CASSLRDRAHDQYL.

V is TRBV11-1 and J is TRBJ1-2, with D tentatively TRBD1 (5 bases). CDR1 SGHAT and CDR2 FQDESV come from the germline V gene (reference sequence). The CDR3 spans 17 residues. Trimming shortened V by 6 bases and J by 0 bases, and 20 bases separated the two germline ends. CDR3 loop: CASSRTETVIANYGYTF. The CDR3 DNA reads as TGTGCCAGCAGTCGAACCGAGACAGTTATAGCTAACTATGGCTACACCTTC.

A note on this clonotype: No conserved phenylalanine or tryptophan ends this CDR3, so it is likely a read error. It is unclear where the CDR3 begins or ends on the DNA, so no DNA is shown, and the CDR3 is as TCRdb lists it. The genes are TRBV4-2 and TRBJ2-7. The length of the CDR3 is 12 amino acids, counting both ends. In germline, CDR1 is LGHNA, CDR2 YNFKEQ. The CDR3 region is CVSSQDRNEQYI.

CDR3 coding DNA: TGTGCCAGCAGCTATAGAGGACCTTTCTCAAGGGAGCTGTTTTTT. This encodes CASSYRGPFSRELFF. The chain employs TRBV11-1 and TRBJ2-2, with no clear D. The CDR3 covers 15 residues. V dropped 4 bases and J dropped 9 bases, with 18 bases sitting between them. CDR1 is SGHAT and CDR2 is FQDESV in the germline V gene (reference sequence).

The rearrangement joins TRBV4-3 to TRBJ2-1; no definite D call. This CDR3 has 15 amino acids. Trimming cost V 2 bases and J 5 bases, with 13 bases left between them. The germline CDR1 and CDR2 sequences are LGHNA and YSLEER. CDR3 coding DNA: TGCGCCAGCAGCCAATTCCCCCCGGCGGACAATGAGCAGTTCTTC. It translates to CASSQFPPADNEQFF.

This clonotype was seen just once. At one end the junction does not follow the germline gene, possibly because of a read error. This chain uses TRBV7-8 with TRBJ2-5, with 13 positions matching TRBD2. Germline V gives CDR1 SGHVS, CDR2 FQNEAQ. There are 17 residues in the CDR3. This CDR3 reads CASSLPLTSGRSETLYF. The CDR3 coding sequence is TGTGCCAGCAGCCTGCCGTTGACTAGCGGGAGGTCGGAGACCCTGTACTTC.